This TCR beta chain is drawn from a study of shared clonotypes between healthy human individuals. Study results and limitations: In a handful of donors, around 5.5% of naive CD4 clonotypes appeared in common. An effect of sequencing depth on clonotype sharing among donors was expected. It was the few donors that limited the genetic and exposure-history diversity represented.

Profiled with immunoSEQ multiplex PCR; TCRdb holds only in-frame clones, not every one. In the table there are 550,000 to 850,000 clones, under 80% of which are singletons. In germline, CDR1 is MNHEY, CDR2 SMNVEV (reference sequence). The CDR3 contains 15 residues. This clone was seen more than once but under ten times. The antigen remains undetermined. An end of the junction does not agree with germline; a read error may underlie this. The TCR comes from a woman aged 30 to 39 in good health. What was sequenced was memory CD4+ T cells sorted from blood. The subset is: CD45RA-negative fraction. This rearrangement joins TRBV27 to TRBJ1-5; D perhaps matches TRBD1 (6 bases). The CDR3 bases are TGTGCCAGTAGTTTAGTCGGGGGCGGCAATCAGCCCCAGCATTTT. Protein product: CASSLVGGGNQPQHF.